This T cell receptor (beta chain) originates from a study of blood T cell repertoires in COVID-19. The repertoire was sequenced with immunoSEQ multiplex PCR; TCRdb's copy has only in-frame clones and lacks some. The sample includes about 110,000 clones, under 90% of them seen just once. The sample taken for sequencing was peripheral blood. This receptor was obtained from an elderly man with acute or convalescent COVID-19.

The CDR3 coding sequence is TGTGCCAGTAGTATCTCTCCTCGACAGAACCTTAACTATGGCTACACCTTC. This encodes CASSISPRQNLNYGYTF. V is TRBV19 and J is TRBJ1-2; perhaps TRBD1 as D (5 bases). CDR3 length: 17 amino acids. Germline V lookup: CDR1 LNHDA, CDR2 SQIVND (reference sequence). V was cut by 3 bases and J by 1 base, with 18 bases left in between.